These 4 T cell receptor beta chains came from one sample sequenced in a study of CD8+CD57+ T cells in acquired aplastic anemia. Profiles of TCR beta VDJ and CDR3 were generated from a genomic DNA template. TCRdb used MiXCR to reprocess the reads, holding one entry per CDR3 protein. The sample lists under 250,000 distinct CDR3 sequences; 65% were seen once. The patients chosen for sequencing had shown expansion of CD8+CD57+ cells (detected by flow cytometry). The material sequenced was sorted CD4+, CD8+, or CD8+CD57+ T cells (not recorded which) from PBMCs. The receptor source for this set is a human donor with aplastic anemia.

The rearrangement joins TRBV9 to TRBJ1-6; D is ambiguous. Trimming removed 0 bases from V and 9 bases from J, with 7 bases in between. The CDR3 is 13 residues long. Germline-derived CDR1 and CDR2 are SGDLS and YYNGEE. DNA of the CDR3: TGTGCCAGCAGCGTAGAGGTGGCTTCACCCCTCCACTTT. It translates to CASSVEVASPLHF.

The gene calls are TRBV20-1 and TRBJ2-7; 11 bases match TRBD2. Germline CDR1 is DFQATT and CDR2 is SNEGSKA (reference sequence). V lost 7 bases and J lost 6; bases outside the gene matches: 17. The CDR3 has 16 residues. The CDR3 coding sequence is TGCAGTGTTGGAGACAGGCAACTAGCGGGAGTTGGCGAGCAGTACTTC. The encoded protein is CSVGDRQLAGVGEQYF.

This clonotype appeared a few times. This sequence joins TRBV6-5 and TRBJ2-7, with 10 nucleotides matching TRBD2. The CDR3 has 17 residues. Germline CDR1 and CDR2: MNHEY and SVGAGI. With 5 bases clipped from V and 5 bases from J, the junction kept 15 bases outside the gene matches. For the CDR3, the DNA is TGTGCCAGCAGTCACCAGCCCTGGAGCGGGGGGGGGGACGAGCAGTACTTC. Its protein product is CASSHQPWSGGGDEQYF.

The V call is TRBV7-9, the J call TRBJ1-2, with 7 bases lining up with TRBD1. The germline gives CDR1 SEHNR, CDR2 FQNEAQ (reference sequence). The CDR3 runs 16 residues. The J segment lost 4 bases and the V segment lost 0 bases, leaving 8 bases of the junction unmatched. The CDR3 region has the DNA TGTGCCAGCAGCTTAGCAGGGGCACAGGGGACCTATGGCTACACCTTC. Translating gives CASSLAGAQGTYGYTF.